This T cell receptor beta chain appears in the sequencing data of a study of CD8 T cells in ankylosing spondylitis. MiXCR was run by TCRdb on the 5' RACE reads, yielding one entry per CDR3 protein. The table shows 150,000 to 200,000 distinct CDR3 sequences, with over 10% occurring only once. From germline, CDR1 is SGHRS and CDR2 YFSETQ. Trimming shortened V by 1 base and J by 7 bases, and 11 bases separated the two germline ends. CDR3 size: 14 residues. This clonotype was seen at least ten times. Sequenced input: blood, either unsorted or a sorted T cell fraction (not recorded which). The chain couples TRBV5-1 to TRBJ1-4; weak D call: TRBD1 (5 bases). The receptor was isolated from a female donor with ankylosing spondylitis or in good health (not recorded which). The CDR3 spells CASSLSGRLEKLFF. DNA for the CDR3: TGCGCCAGCAGCTTGTCGGGACGGCTTGAAAAACTGTTTTTT.